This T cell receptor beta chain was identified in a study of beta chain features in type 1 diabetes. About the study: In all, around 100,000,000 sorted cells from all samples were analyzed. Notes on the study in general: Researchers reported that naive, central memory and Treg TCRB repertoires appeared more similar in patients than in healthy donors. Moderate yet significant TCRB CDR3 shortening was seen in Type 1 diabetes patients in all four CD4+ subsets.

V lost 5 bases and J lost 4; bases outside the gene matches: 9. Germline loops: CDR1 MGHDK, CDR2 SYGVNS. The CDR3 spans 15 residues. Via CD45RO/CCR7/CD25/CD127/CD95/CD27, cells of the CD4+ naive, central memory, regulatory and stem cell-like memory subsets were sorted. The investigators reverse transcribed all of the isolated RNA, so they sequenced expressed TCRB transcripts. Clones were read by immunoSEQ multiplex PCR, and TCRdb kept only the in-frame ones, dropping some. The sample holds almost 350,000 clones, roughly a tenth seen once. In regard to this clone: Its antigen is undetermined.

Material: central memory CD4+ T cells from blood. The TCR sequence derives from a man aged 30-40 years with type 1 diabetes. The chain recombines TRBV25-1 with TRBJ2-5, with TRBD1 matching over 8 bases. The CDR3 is CASSFPRTGPETQYF. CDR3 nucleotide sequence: TGTGCCAGCAGTTTCCCCCGGACAGGGCCAGAGACCCAGTACTTC.